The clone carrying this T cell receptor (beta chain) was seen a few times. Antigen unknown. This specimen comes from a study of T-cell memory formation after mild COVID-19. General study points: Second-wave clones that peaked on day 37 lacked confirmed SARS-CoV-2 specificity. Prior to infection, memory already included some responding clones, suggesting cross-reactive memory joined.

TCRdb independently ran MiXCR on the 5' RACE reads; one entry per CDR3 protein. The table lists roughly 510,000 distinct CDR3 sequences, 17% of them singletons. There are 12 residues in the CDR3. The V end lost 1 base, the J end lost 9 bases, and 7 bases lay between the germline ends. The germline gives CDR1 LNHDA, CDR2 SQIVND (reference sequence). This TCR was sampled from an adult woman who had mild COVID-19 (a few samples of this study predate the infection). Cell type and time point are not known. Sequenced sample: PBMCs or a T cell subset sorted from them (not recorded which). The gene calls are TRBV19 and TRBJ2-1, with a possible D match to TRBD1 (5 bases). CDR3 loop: CASSIGQLEQFF. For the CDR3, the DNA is TGTGCCAGTAGTATAGGACAGCTTGAGCAGTTCTTC.